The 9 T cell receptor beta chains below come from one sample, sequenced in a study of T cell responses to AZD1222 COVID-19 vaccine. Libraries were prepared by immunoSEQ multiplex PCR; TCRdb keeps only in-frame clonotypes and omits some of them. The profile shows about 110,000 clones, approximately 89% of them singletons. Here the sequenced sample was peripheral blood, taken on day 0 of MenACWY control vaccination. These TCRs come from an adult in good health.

CDR3 loop: CASSGTGALNTEAFF. The CDR3 DNA reads as TGTGCCAGCAGTGGGACAGGGGCCTTGAACACTGAAGCTTTCTTT. The rearrangement joins TRBV5-6 to TRBJ1-1; 10 nucleotides agree with TRBD1. V shed 5 bases, J shed 0 bases, and the junction held 4 bases outside the gene matches. The CDR3 has 15 amino acids. CDR1 and CDR2 (germline): SGHDT, YYEEEE.

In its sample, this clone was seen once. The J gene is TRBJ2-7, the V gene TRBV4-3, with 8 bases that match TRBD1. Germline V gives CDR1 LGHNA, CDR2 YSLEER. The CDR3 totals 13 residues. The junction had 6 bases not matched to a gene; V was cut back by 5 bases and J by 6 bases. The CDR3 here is CASSYRGDGEQYF. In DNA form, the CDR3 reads TGCGCCAGCAGCTACAGGGGGGACGGCGAGCAGTACTTC.

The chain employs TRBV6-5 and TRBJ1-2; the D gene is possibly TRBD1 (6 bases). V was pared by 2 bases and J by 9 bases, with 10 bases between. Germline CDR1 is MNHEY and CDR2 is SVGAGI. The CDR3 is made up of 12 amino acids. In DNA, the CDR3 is TGTGCCAGCAGTTACACTACAGGGAGCTACACCTTC. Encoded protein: CASSYTTGSYTF.

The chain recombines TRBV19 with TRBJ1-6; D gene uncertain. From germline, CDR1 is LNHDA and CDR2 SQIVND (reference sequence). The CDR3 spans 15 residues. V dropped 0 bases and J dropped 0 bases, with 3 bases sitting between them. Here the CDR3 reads CASSIEDSYNSPLHF. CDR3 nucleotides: TGTGCCAGTAGTATAGAGGACTCCTATAATTCACCCCTCCACTTT.

The CDR3 reads CAWTPKGLTNYGYTF. CDR3 nucleotides: TGTGCCTGGACTCCTAAGGGTTTAACCAACTATGGCTACACCTTC. This rearrangement joins TRBV30 to TRBJ1-2; D not certain. This CDR3 has 15 amino acids. The V end lost 4 bases, the J end lost 2 bases, and 17 bases lay between the germline ends. The V gene's germline CDR1 is GTSNPN and CDR2 SVGIG (reference sequence).

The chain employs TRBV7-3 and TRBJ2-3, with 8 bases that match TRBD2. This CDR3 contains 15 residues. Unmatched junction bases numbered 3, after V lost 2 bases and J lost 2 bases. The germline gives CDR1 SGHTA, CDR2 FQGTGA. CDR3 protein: CASSLGSGDTDTQYF. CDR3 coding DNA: TGTGCCAGCAGCTTAGGTAGCGGGGACACAGATACGCAGTATTTT.

The chain's CDR3 is CASSVGGYYEQYF. In DNA, the CDR3 is TGTGCCAGCAGCGTGGGAGGTTACTACGAGCAGTACTTC. This sequence joins TRBV6-5 and TRBJ2-7, with a weak D call TRBD2 (6 bases). The germline CDR1 and CDR2 sequences are MNHEY and SVGAGI. The ends were cut back, 6 bases at V and 3 bases at J, with 12 bases in the middle. The CDR3 is made up of 13 amino acids.

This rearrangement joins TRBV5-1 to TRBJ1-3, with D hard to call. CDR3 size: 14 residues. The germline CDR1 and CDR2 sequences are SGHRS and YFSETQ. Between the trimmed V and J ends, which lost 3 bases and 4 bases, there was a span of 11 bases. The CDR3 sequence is CASSSDSGGNTIYF. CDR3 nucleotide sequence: TGCGCCAGCAGCTCCGATTCCGGGGGAAACACCATATATTTT.

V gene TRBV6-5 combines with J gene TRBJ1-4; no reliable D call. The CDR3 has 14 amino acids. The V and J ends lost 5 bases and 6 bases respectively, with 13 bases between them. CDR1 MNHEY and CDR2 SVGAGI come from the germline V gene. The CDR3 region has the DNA TGTGCCAGCAGTCTAGGTCGGGGTCATGAAAAACTGTTTTTT. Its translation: CASSLGRGHEKLFF.